This T cell receptor beta chain is drawn from a study of CD8 T cells in ankylosing spondylitis (dated by TCRdb to the late 2010s). Turning to the overall study: To find TCR variants linked to disease, the study profiled T cell receptor beta repertoires in ankylosing spondylitis patients and healthy donors. In total, the full study cohort was made up of 100 to 140 healthy donors and some 26 ankylosing spondylitis patients. Peripheral blood was sampled, and synovial fluid was additionally collected from ankylosing spondylitis patients. On the study overall, not on this receptor specifically: Some TCR beta motif variants had previously been reported in synovial fluid and blood of reactive arthritis patients, which suggested common disease-initiation mechanisms. The disease-linked clones had a CD8+ phenotype and were found at relatively low frequencies in peripheral blood. The disease-linked clones were reported to be significantly enriched in matched synovial fluid samples from ankylosing spondylitis patients. A TCR beta motif made up of several highly homologous amino acid variants appeared to be characteristic of blood from ankylosing spondylitis patients.

This clonotype was detected a few times. Its antigen is currently not known. No qualities accompany the bases; no much larger clone lies one base away. CDR1 and CDR2 are drawn from the germline V gene: SGDLS, YYNGEE. V is cut back by 6 bases and J by 4 bases, with 2 bases in the junction unmatched. Its CDR3 holds 14 amino acids, cysteine through phenylalanine. CDR3 DNA only is kept here, 42 bases in frame from base 1. Instrument on record: Illumina HiSeq 2500. Quantitative 5'-RACE with molecular barcodes was the method used to prepare the TCR beta libraries. The paper's data handling went like this. To identify disease-linked TCR variants, a new computational method was used, one built on a probabilistic model of VDJ rearrangement. Using fastp trimming at Q25 and MiXCR clonotype assembly, TCRdb reanalyzed the public sequencing data and kept in-frame beta chains. Identical CDR3 proteins give one entry, which carries the most common genes and DNA. TCRdb, rather than the study authors, made the V and J calls. This sample lists about 390,000 distinct CDR3 sequences; approximately 20% were detected once. The ten top clones hold 16% of the sample.

This receptor was identified in a male donor with ankylosing spondylitis. Sequences were obtained from blood, either unsorted or a sorted T cell fraction (not recorded which). The V and J segments used are TRBV9 and TRBJ2-2; 11 central bases correspond to TRBD2. The CDR3 loop reads CASNSGRATGELFF. In nucleotides, the sequence is TGTGCCAGCAATAGCGGGAGGGCCACCGGGGAGCTGTTTTTT.